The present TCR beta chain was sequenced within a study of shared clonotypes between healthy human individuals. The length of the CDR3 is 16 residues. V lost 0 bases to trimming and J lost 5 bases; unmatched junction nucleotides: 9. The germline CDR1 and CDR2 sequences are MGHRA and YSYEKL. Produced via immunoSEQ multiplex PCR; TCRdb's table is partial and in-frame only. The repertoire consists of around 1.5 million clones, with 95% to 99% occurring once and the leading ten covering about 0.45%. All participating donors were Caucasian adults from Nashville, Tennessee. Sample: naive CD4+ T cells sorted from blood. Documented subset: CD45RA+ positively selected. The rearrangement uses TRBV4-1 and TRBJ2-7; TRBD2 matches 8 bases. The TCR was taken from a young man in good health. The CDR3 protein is CASSQDNSGSRHEQYF. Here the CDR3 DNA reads TGCGCCAGCAGCCAAGATAACAGCGGGAGTCGGCACGAGCAGTACTTC.